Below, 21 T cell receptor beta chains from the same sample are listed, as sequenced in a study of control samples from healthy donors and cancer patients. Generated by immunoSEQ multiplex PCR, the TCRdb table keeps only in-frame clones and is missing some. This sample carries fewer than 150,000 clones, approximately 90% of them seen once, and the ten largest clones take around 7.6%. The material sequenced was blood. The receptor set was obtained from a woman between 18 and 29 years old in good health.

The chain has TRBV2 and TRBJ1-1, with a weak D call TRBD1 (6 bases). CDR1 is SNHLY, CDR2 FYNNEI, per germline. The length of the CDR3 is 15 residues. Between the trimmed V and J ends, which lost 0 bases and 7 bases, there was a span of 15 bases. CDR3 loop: CASSEARGQPHEAFF. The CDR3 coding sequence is TGTGCCAGCAGTGAAGCCCGAGGACAGCCCCATGAAGCTTTCTTT. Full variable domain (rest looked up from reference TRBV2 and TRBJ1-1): EPEVTQTPSHQVTQMGQEVILRCVPISNHLYFYWYRQILGQKVEFLVSFYNNEISEKSEIFDDQFSVERPDGSNFTLKIRSTKLEDSAMYFCASSEARGQPHEAFFGQGTRLTVV.

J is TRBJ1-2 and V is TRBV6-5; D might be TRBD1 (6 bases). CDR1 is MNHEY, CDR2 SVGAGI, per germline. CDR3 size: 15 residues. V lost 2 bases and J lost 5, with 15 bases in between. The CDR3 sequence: CASSYVVRGGYGYTF. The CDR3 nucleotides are TGTGCCAGCAGTTACGTCGTCAGGGGAGGGTATGGCTACACCTTC.

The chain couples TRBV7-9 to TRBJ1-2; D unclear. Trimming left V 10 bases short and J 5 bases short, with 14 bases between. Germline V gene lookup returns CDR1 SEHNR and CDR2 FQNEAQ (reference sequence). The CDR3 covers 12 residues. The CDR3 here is CAIPTDPYGYTF. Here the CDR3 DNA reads TGTGCCATACCGACGGACCCTTATGGCTACACCTTC. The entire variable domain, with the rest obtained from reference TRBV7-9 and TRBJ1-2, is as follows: DTGVSQNPRHKITKRGQNVTFRCDPISEHNRLYWYRQTLGQGPEFLTYFQNEAQLEKSRLLSDRFSAERPKGSFSTLEIQRTEQGDSAMYLCAIPTDPYGYTFGSGTRLTVV.

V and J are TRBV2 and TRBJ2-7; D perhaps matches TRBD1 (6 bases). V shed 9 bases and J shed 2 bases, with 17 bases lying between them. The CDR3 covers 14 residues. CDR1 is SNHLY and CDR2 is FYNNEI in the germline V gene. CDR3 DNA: TGTGCCAGTAATACAGGGATGGTCCCCTACGAGCAGTACTTC. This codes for CASNTGMVPYEQYF.

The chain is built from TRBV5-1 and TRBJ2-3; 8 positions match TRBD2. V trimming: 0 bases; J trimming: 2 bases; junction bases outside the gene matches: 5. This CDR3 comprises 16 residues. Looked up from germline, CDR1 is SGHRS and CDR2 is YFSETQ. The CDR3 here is CASSLDSGGTTDTQYF. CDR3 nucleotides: TGCGCCAGCAGCTTGGACAGCGGGGGAACCACAGATACGCAGTATTTT.

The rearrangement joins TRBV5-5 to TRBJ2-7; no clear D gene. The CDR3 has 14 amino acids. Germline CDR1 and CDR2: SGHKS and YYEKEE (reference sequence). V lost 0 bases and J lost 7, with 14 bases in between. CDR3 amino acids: CASSLGPLINEQYF. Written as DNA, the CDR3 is TGTGCCAGCAGCTTGGGGCCCCTGATTAATGAGCAGTACTTC.

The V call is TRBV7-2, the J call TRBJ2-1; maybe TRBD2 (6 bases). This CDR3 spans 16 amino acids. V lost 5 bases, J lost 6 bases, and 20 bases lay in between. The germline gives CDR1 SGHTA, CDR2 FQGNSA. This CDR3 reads CASSPLGPGVGNEQFF. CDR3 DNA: TGTGCCAGCAGCCCCCTGGGACCGGGGGTGGGCAATGAGCAGTTCTTC.

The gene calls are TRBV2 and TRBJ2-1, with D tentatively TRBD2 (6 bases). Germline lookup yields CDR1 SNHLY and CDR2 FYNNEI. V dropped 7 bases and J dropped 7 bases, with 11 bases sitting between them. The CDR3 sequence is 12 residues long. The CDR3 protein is CASTVRGNEQFF. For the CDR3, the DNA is TGTGCCAGCACCGTCCGGGGGAATGAGCAGTTCTTC.

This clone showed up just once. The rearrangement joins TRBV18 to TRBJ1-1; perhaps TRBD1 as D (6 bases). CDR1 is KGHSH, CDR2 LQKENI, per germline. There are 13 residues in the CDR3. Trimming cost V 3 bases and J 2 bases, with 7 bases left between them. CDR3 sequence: CASSPDSNTEAFF. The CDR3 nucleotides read TGTGCCAGCTCACCGGACAGCAACACTGAAGCTTTCTTT.

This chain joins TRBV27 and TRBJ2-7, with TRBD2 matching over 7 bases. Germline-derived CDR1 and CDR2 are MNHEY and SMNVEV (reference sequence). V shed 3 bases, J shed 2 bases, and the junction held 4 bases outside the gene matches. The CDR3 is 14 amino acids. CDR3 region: CASSFGGGAYEQYF. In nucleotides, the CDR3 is TGTGCCAGCAGTTTTGGCGGGGGAGCCTACGAGCAGTACTTC.

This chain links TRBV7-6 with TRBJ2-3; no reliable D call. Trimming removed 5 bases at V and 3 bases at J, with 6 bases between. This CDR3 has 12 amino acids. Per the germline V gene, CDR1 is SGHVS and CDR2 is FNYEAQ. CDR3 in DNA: TGTGCCAGCAGCAAAGGAACAGATACGCAGTATTTT. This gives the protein CASSKGTDTQYF.

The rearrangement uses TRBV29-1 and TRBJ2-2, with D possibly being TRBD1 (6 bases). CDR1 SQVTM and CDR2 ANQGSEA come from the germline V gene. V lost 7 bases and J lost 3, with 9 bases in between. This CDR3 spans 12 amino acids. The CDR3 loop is CSARTDTGELFF. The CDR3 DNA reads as TGCAGCGCCAGGACAGACACCGGGGAGCTGTTTTTT.

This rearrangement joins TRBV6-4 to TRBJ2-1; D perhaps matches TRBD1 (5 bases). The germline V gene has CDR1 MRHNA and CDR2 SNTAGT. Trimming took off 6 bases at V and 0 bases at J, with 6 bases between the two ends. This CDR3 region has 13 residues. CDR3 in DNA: TGTGCCAGCAGCGACAGCTCCTACAATGAGCAGTTCTTC. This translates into CASSDSSYNEQFF.

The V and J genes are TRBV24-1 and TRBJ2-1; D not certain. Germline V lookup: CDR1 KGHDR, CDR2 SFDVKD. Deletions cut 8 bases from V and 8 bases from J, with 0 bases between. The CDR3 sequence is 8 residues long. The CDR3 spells CATNEQFF. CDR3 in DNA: TGTGCCACCAATGAGCAGTTCTTC.

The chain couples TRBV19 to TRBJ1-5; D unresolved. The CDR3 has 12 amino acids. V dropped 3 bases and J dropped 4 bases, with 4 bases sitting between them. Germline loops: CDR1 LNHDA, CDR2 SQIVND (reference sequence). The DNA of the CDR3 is TGTGCCAGTAGTATGCTAAATCAGCCCCAGCATTTT. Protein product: CASSMLNQPQHF.

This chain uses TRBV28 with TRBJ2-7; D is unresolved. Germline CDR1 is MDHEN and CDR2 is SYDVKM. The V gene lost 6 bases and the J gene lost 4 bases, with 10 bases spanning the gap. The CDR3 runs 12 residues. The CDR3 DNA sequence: TGTGCCAGCAGCCCTGCCGGATACGAGCAGTACTTC. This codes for CASSPAGYEQYF. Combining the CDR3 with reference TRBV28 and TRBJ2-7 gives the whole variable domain DVKVTQSSRYLVKRTGEKVFLECVQDMDHENMFWYRQDPGLGLRLIYFSYDVKMKEKGDIPEGYSVSREKKERFSLILESASTNQTSMYLCASSPAGYEQYFGPGTRLTVT.

The CDR3 region is CASSRDRGLNEQYF. The CDR3 DNA reads as TGTGCCAGCAGTCGGGACAGGGGACTCAACGAGCAGTACTTC. This chain links TRBV6-5 with TRBJ2-7, with TRBD1 identical over 10 bases. The germline gives CDR1 MNHEY, CDR2 SVGAGI. After removal of 5 bases from V and 5 bases from J, the junction contained 6 bases not matched to a gene. This CDR3 region has 14 residues.

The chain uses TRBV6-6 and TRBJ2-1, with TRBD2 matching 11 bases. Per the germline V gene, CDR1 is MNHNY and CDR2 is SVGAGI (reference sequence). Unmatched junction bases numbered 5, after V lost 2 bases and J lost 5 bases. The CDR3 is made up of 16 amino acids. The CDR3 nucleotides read TGTGCCAGCAGTTACCAGGGACTAGCGGCAGACAATGAGCAGTTCTTC. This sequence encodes CASSYQGLAADNEQFF.

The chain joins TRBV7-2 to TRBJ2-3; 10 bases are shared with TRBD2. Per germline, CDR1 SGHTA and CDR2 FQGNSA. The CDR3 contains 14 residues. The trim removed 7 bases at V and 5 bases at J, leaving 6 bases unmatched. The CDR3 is CASIPSSGRDTQYF. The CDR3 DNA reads TGTGCCAGCATCCCATCTAGCGGGAGAGATACGCAGTATTTT. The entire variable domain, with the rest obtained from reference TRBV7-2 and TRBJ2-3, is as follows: GAGVSQSPSNKVTEKGKDVELRCDPISGHTALYWYRQSLGQGLEFLIYFQGNSAPDKSGLPSDRFSAERTGGSVSTLTIQRTQQEDSAVYLCASIPSSGRDTQYFGPGTRLTVL.

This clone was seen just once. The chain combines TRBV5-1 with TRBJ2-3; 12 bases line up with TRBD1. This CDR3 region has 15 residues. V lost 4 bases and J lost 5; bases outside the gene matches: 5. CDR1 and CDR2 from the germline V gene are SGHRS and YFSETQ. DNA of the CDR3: TGCGCCAGCAGCCCCGGGACAGGGGGCCAAGATACGCAGTATTTT. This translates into CASSPGTGGQDTQYF. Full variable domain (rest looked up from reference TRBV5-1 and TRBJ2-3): KAGVTQTPRYLIKTRGQQVTLSCSPISGHRSVSWYQQTPGQGLQFLFEYFSETQRNKGNFPGRFSGRQFSNSRSEMNVSTLELGDSALYLCASSPGTGGQDTQYFGPGTRLTVL.

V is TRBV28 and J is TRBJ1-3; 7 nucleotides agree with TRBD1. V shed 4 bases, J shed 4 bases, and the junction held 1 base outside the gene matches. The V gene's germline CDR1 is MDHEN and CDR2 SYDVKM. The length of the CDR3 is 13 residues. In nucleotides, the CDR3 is TGTGCCAGCAGTTGGGGACAGGGAAACACCATATATTTT. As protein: CASSWGQGNTIYF. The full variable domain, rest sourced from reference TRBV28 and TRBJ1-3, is DVKVTQSSRYLVKRTGEKVFLECVQDMDHENMFWYRQDPGLGLRLIYFSYDVKMKEKGDIPEGYSVSREKKERFSLILESASTNQTSMYLCASSWGQGNTIYFGEGSWLTVV.